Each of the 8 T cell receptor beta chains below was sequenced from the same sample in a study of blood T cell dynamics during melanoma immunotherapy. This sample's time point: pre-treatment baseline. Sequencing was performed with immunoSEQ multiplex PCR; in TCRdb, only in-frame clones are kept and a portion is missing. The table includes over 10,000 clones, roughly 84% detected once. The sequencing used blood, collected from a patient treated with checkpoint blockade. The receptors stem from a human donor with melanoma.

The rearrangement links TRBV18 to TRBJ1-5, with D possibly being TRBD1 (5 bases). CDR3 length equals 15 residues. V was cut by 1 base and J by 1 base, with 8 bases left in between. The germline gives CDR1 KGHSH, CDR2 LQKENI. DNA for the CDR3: TGTGCCAGCTCACCACAGGGGATCAGCAATCAGCCCCAGCATTTT. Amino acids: CASSPQGISNQPQHF.

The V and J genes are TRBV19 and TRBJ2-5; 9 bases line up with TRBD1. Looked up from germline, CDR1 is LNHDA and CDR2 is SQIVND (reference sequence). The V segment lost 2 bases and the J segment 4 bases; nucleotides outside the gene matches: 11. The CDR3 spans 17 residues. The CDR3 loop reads CASSIFGGGQGAETQYF. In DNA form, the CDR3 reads TGTGCCAGTAGTATATTCGGTGGGGGACAGGGTGCAGAGACCCAGTACTTC. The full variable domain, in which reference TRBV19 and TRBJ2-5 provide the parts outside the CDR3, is DGGITQSPKYLFRKEGQNVTLSCEQNLNHDAMYWYRQDPGQGLRLIYYSQIVNDFQKGDIAEGYSVSREKKESFPLTVTSAQKNPTAFYLCASSIFGGGQGAETQYFGPGTRLLVL.

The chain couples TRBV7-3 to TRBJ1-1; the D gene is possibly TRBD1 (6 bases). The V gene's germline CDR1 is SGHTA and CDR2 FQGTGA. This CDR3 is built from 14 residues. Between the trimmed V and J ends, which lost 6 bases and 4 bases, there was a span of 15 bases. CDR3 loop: CASRTRGGGTEAFF. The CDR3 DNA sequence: TGTGCCAGCAGAACCAGGGGAGGGGGCACTGAAGCTTTCTTT.

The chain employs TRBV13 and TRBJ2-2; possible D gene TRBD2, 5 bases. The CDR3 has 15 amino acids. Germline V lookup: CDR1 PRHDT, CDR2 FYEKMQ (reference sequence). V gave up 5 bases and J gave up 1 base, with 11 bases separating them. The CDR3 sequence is CASSPPRGNTGELFF. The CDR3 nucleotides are TGTGCCAGCAGCCCCCCCCGGGGGAACACCGGGGAGCTGTTTTTT.

Here the CDR3 DNA reads TGTGCCAGCAGCTCCCGAGGAGTAGCGGGGCAGGTTACAGAAGAGACCCAGTACTTC. Its translation: CASSSRGVAGQVTEETQYF. The J gene is TRBJ2-5, the V gene TRBV7-2; 8 nucleotides line up with TRBD2. The J segment lost 3 bases and the V segment lost 4 bases, leaving 19 bases of the junction unmatched. The CDR3 runs to 19 residues. CDR1 and CDR2 from the germline V gene are SGHTA and FQGNSA.

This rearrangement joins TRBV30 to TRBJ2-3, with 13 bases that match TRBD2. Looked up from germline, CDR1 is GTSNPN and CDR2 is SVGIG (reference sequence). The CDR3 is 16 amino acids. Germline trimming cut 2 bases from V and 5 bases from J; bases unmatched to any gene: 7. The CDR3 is CAWSTGLAGALDTQYF. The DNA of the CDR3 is TGTGCCTGGAGTACCGGACTAGCGGGAGCATTAGATACGCAGTATTTT.

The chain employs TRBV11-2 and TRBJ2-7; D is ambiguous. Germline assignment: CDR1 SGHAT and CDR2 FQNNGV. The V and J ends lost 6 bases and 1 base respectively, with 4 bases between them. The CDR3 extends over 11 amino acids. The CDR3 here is CASRGSYEQYF. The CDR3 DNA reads TGTGCCAGCAGGGGGTCCTACGAGCAGTACTTC.

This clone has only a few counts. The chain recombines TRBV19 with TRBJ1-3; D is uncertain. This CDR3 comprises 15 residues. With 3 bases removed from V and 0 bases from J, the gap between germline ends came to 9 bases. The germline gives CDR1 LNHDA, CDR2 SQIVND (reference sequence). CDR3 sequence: CASSMIRSSGNTIYF. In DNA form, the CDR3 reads TGTGCCAGTAGTATGATACGTTCCTCTGGAAACACCATATATTTT.